Below, one TCR beta chain is given with its context. Its antigen is as yet unknown. CDR1 SGHTA and CDR2 FQGNSA come from the germline V gene. The CDR3 consists of 14 residues. V lost 5 bases and J 4 bases, leaving 15 bases between the germline ends. Sequencing was designed to attain a depth spanning 1 in 200,000 to 1 in 1 million T cells. Sequencing was performed with immunoSEQ multiplex PCR; in TCRdb, only in-frame clones are kept and a portion is missing. The sample contains over 120,000 clones, around three quarters of which appear only once. This record belongs to a study of cytotoxic CD8 clonotypes in ibrutinib-treated CLL. Study-wide results and caveats: Investigators sampled sustained-remission and progressing patients at differing times. Clonality climbed at ibrutinib response, then dropped toward baseline at progression.

About 1.9 micrograms of genomic DNA (from cryopreserved PBMCs) were used for TCR beta libraries. The clonotype originates from a human donor with chronic lymphocytic leukemia. The sample was PBMCs, taken after 12 months of ibrutinib treatment. The chain joins TRBV7-2 to TRBJ2-7; D uncertain. The CDR3 coding sequence is TGTGCCAGCAGCCCCGAGAGCGCCCGGTACGAGCAGTACTTC. Its protein product is CASSPESARYEQYF.